This entry concerns a single T cell receptor (beta chain). The data originate from a study of control samples from healthy donors and cancer patients. The CDR3 loop spans 14 amino acids. Germline V gene lookup returns CDR1 SNHLY and CDR2 FYNNEI. J gave up 4 bases and V 6 bases, and 3 bases lay outside the gene matches. Profiled with immunoSEQ multiplex PCR; TCRdb holds only in-frame clones, not every one. Of under 150,000 clones in the sample, under 90% are singletons; the top ten hold 6% to 9.5%. The receptor was derived from a man aged 50 to 59 with head and neck cancer. The chain links TRBV2 to TRBJ2-1; 10 positions agree with TRBD2. Sequencing input: PBMCs. CDR3 residues: CASRSSGGYNEQFF. The CDR3 nucleotides are TGTGCCAGCAGATCTAGCGGGGGTTACAATGAGCAGTTCTTC.